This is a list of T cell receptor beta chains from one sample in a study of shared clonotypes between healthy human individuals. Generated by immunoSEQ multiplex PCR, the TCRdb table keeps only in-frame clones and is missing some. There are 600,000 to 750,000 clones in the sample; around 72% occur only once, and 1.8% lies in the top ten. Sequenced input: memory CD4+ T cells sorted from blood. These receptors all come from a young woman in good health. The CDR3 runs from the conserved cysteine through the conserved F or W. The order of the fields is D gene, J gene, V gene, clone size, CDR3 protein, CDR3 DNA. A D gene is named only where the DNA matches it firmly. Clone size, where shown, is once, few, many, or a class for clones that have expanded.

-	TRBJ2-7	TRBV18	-	CASSPSRGSYEQYF	TGTGCCAGCTCACCGTCGAGGGGATCCTACGAGCAGTACTTC
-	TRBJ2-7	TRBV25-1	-	CASSDDRKALDEQYF	TGTGCCAGCAGTGATGACCGTAAGGCCCTTGACGAGCAGTACTTC
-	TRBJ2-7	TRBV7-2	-	CASSRRDIQAYEQYF	TGTGCCAGCAGCCGGCGGGACATACAAGCCTACGAGCAGTACTTC
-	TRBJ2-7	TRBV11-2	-	CASSLSNEGYEQYF	TGTGCCAGCAGCTTATCGAATGAGGGCTACGAGCAGTACTTC
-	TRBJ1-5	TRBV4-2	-	CASSQGRGGVQPQHF	TGTGCCAGCAGCCAAGGTCGGGGGGGAGTTCAGCCCCAGCATTTT
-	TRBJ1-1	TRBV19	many	CASSISSYSTEAFF	TGTGCCAGTAGTATAAGCAGCTACTCGACTGAAGCTTTCTTT
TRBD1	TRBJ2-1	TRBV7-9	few	CASNPRGQGEQFF	TGTGCCAGCAATCCCAGGGGGCAGGGCGAGCAGTTCTTC
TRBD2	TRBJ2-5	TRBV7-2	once	CASSLVFRGEGTQYF	TGTGCCAGCAGCTTAGTCTTTCGGGGGGAAGGGACCCAGTACTTC
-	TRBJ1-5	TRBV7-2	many	CASSLTQNQPQHF	TGTGCCAGCAGCTTAACACAGAATCAGCCCCAGCATTTT
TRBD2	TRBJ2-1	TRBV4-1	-	CASSQDGVAGGTNEQFF	TGCGCCAGCAGCCAAGATGGGGTAGCGGGAGGGACTAATGAGCAGTTCTTC
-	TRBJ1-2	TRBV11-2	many	CASSLMQGANYGYTF	TGTGCCAGCAGCTTAATGCAGGGAGCTAACTATGGCTACACCTTC
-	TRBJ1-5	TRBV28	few	CASSAWTVNSNQPQHF	TGTGCCAGCAGCGCCTGGACGGTAAATAGCAATCAGCCCCAGCATTTT
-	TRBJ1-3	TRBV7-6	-	CASSLGPGGSSGNTIYF	TGTGCCAGCAGCTTAGGGCCGGGGGGCAGCTCTGGAAACACCATATATTTT
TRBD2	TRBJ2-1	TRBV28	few	CASSSGTSGRYNEQFF	TGTGCCAGCAGTTCCGGGACTAGCGGGAGGTACAATGAGCAGTTCTTC
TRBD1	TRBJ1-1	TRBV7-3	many	CASSSQGDTEAFF	TGTGCCAGCAGCTCACAGGGGGACACTGAAGCTTTCTTT
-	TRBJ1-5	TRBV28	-	CASSLSLGYSNQPQHF	TGTGCCAGCAGTTTATCCTTAGGGTATAGCAATCAGCCCCAGCATTTT
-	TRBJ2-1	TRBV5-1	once	CASSLIAGNTGDEQFF	TGCGCCAGCAGCTTGATTGCGGGAAACACCGGCGATGAGCAGTTCTTC
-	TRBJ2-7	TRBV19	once	CASSVAMGGGSYEQYF	TGTGCCAGTAGTGTAGCGATGGGCGGAGGCTCCTACGAGCAGTACTTC
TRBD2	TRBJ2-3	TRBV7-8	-	CASSQREGRGDTQYF	TGTGCCAGCAGCCAGCGGGAGGGGAGGGGGGATACGCAGTATTTT
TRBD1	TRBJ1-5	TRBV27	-	CASRRRQGTGQPQHF	TGTGCCAGCAGGAGAAGACAGGGGACCGGACAGCCCCAGCATTTT
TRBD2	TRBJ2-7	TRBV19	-	CASKETSGSVTYEQYF	TGTGCCAGTAAAGAGACTAGCGGGAGCGTAACCTACGAGCAGTACTTC
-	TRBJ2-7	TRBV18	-	CASSPANYEQYF	TGTGCCAGCTCACCAGCGAACTACGAGCAGTACTTC
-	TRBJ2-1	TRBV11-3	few	CASSPSGFSYNEQFF	TGTGCCAGCAGCCCCTCAGGATTCTCCTACAATGAGCAGTTCTTC
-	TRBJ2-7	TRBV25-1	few	CASSEGMGGSYEQYF	TGTGCCAGCAGTGAAGGGATGGGGGGCTCCTACGAGCAGTACTTC
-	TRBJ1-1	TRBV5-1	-	CASSFYGVDTEAFF	TGCGCCAGCAGCTTTTACGGGGTTGACACTGAAGCTTTCTTT
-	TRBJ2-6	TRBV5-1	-	CASSLGTSGANVLTF	TGCGCCAGCAGCTTGGGGACCTCTGGGGCCAACGTCCTGACTTTC
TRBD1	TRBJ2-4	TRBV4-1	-	CASSHGTGERAKNIQYF	TGCGCCAGCAGCCACGGGACAGGGGAGAGGGCCAAAAACATTCAGTACTTC
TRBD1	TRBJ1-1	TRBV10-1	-	CASSVGQGSTEAFF	TGCGCCAGCAGTGTGGGACAGGGATCAACTGAAGCTTTCTTT
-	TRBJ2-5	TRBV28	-	CASSPGQIQETQYF	TGTGCCAGCAGCCCCGGACAAATCCAAGAGACCCAGTACTTC